The 21 T cell receptor beta chains in this list originate from one sample, sequenced in a study of blood T cell repertoires in COVID-19. The method was immunoSEQ multiplex PCR; TCRdb's version includes in-frame clones alone and lacks a portion of them. The sample gives 50,000 or so clones, around 84% of which show up once; 2% to 3% is in the top ten. The sample comprised peripheral blood. All receptors come from a man aged 50 or older with acute or convalescent COVID-19.

The rearrangement uses TRBV4-1 and TRBJ1-1; D gene ambiguous. The CDR3 runs to 14 residues. V lost 1 base, J lost 3 bases, and 9 bases lay in between. CDR1 MGHRA and CDR2 YSYEKL come from the germline V gene. The CDR3 here is CASSQGGGYTEAFF. The DNA of the CDR3 is TGCGCCAGCAGCCAAGGTGGAGGGTACACTGAAGCTTTCTTT.

This chain connects TRBV5-6 to TRBJ2-5; D is undetermined. The CDR3 is made up of 13 amino acids. V lost 2 bases, J lost 4 bases, and 9 bases lay in between. Looked up from germline, CDR1 is SGHDT and CDR2 is YYEEEE. The DNA of the CDR3 is TGTGCCAGCAGCTTAGTTGGCGGAGAGACCCAGTACTTC. It yields the protein CASSLVGGETQYF.

The chain joins TRBV21-1 to TRBJ2-1; the table's TRBD2 call for D was not verified on the DNA. TRBV21-1 is classified as a pseudogene. The CDR3 is 15 amino acids. The CDR3 loop reads CASSKSSGIHNEQFF. The CDR3 bases are TGTGCCAGCAGCAAATCTAGCGGGATCCACAATGAGCAGTTCTTC.

The gene calls are TRBV21-1 and TRBJ2-5; the D call of TRBD2 is as the table states it, not checked on the DNA. TRBV21-1 is given as a pseudogene. The CDR3 loop spans 18 amino acids. The CDR3 DNA reads as TGTGCCAGCAGCAAAGGGCTAGCGGGAGGGTCCTCCCAAGAGACCCAGTACTTC. Its protein product is CASSKGLAGGSSQETQYF.

The V gene is TRBV7-8, the J gene TRBJ1-3; TRBD1 matches 7 bases. The CDR3 has 15 amino acids. The germline CDR1 and CDR2 sequences are SGHVS and FQNEAQ. The ends lost 4 bases at V and 0 bases at J; junction bases unmatched: 3. In DNA form, the CDR3 reads TGTGCCAGCAGCTCCGGGACAGTCTCTGGAAACACCATATATTTT. Its protein product is CASSSGTVSGNTIYF.

The rearrangement links TRBV4-1 to TRBJ2-7, with 8 bases matching TRBD1. The V segment lost 1 base and the J segment 1 base; nucleotides outside the gene matches: 0. The CDR3 consists of 14 residues. From germline, CDR1 is MGHRA and CDR2 YSYEKL. The CDR3 bases are TGCGCCAGCAGCCAAGGACAGGGGTCCTACGAGCAGTACTTC. It encodes CASSQGQGSYEQYF.

J is TRBJ1-1 and V is TRBV7-9, with D maybe TRBD1 (6 bases). The germline CDR1 and CDR2 sequences are SEHNR and FQNEAQ (reference sequence). The CDR3 sequence is 18 residues long. Trimming left V 1 base short and J 1 base short, with 19 bases between. For the CDR3, the DNA is TGTGCCAGCAGCTTAGTTGGTCGCAGGGGTTTTAGGAACACTGAAGCTTTCTTT. Amino acids: CASSLVGRRGFRNTEAFF. The whole variable domain, remainder taken from reference TRBV7-9 and TRBJ1-1, is DTGVSQNPRHKITKRGQNVTFRCDPISEHNRLYWYRQTLGQGPEFLTYFQNEAQLEKSRLLSDRFSAERPKGSFSTLEIQRTEQGDSAMYLCASSLVGRRGFRNTEAFFGQGTRLTVV.

This clone was picked up a small number of times. This chain links TRBV11-2 with TRBJ2-1, with D perhaps matching TRBD1 (5 bases). The V end lost 4 bases, the J end lost 4 bases, and 17 bases lay between the germline ends. Per the germline V gene, CDR1 is SGHAT and CDR2 is FQNNGV. The CDR3 runs 16 residues. CDR3: CASSSYQGYSYNEQFF. The CDR3 DNA reads as TGTGCCAGCAGCTCGTACCAGGGATACTCTTACAATGAGCAGTTCTTC.

This clone has a handful of counts. The chain is built from TRBV10-1 and TRBJ2-7; 8 bases agree with TRBD2. J was trimmed by 3 bases and V by 0 bases; bases with no gene match: 4. This CDR3 contains 15 residues. CDR1 is WNHNN and CDR2 is SYGVQD in the germline V gene (reference sequence). The CDR3 DNA is TGCGCCAGCAGTGAGTCCGGGGGGGCGGACTACGAGCAGTACTTC. Translated: CASSESGGADYEQYF.

The gene calls are TRBV6-1 and TRBJ1-1; no firm D call. CDR3 length: 13 amino acids. The V gene's germline CDR1 is MNHNS and CDR2 SASEGT. The V gene lost 3 bases and the J gene lost 5 bases, with 10 bases spanning the gap. CDR3 loop: CASSEGSLTEAFF. As DNA, the CDR3 is TGTGCCAGCAGTGAGGGCAGTTTGACTGAAGCTTTCTTT.

This chain connects TRBV7-3 to TRBJ1-1, with TRBD1 matching 9 bases. The V segment lost 5 bases and the J segment 4 bases; nucleotides outside the gene matches: 2. Germline CDR1 SGHTA, CDR2 FQGTGA. This CDR3 is 13 amino acids long. The CDR3 bases are TGTGCCAGCAGCATGGACAGGGGCACTGAAGCTTTCTTT. This translates into CASSMDRGTEAFF.

The chain uses TRBV28 and TRBJ1-5; possibly TRBD1 for D (5 bases). Trimming took off 0 bases at V and 2 bases at J, with 8 bases between the two ends. CDR1 is MDHEN, CDR2 SYDVKM, per germline. The CDR3 runs to 15 residues. The CDR3, as DNA: TGTGCCAGCAGTTTATGGGACACAGGCAATCAGCCCCAGCATTTT. Translating it yields CASSLWDTGNQPQHF. Drawing the rest from reference TRBV28 and TRBJ1-5, the complete variable domain is DVKVTQSSRYLVKRTGEKVFLECVQDMDHENMFWYRQDPGLGLRLIYFSYDVKMKEKGDIPEGYSVSREKKERFSLILESASTNQTSMYLCASSLWDTGNQPQHFGDGTRLSIL.

The chain employs TRBV18 and TRBJ2-3; 10 bases match TRBD2. CDR3 size: 16 residues. The germline CDR1 and CDR2 sequences are KGHSH and LQKENI. V lost 1 base and J lost 6; bases outside the gene matches: 7. As DNA, the CDR3 is TGTGCCAGCTCACCACGGGGGCTAGCGGGAGACGATACGCAGTATTTT. It is translated as CASSPRGLAGDDTQYF.

The genes are TRBV27 and TRBJ1-2, with a tentative D call TRBD1 (5 bases). From germline, CDR1 is MNHEY and CDR2 SMNVEV (reference sequence). Trimming took 2 bases from V and 4 from J, leaving 8 bases between them. The CDR3 covers 13 residues. This chain's CDR3 is CASSLGGAYGYTF. The CDR3 DNA sequence: TGTGCCAGCAGTTTAGGAGGGGCCTATGGCTACACCTTC.

V and J are TRBV7-2 and TRBJ2-3; 7 bases are a match to TRBD1. Losses at the gene ends were 6 bases for V and 5 bases for J; bases not matched to a gene: 5. CDR1 is SGHTA and CDR2 is FQGNSA in the germline V gene. The CDR3 is made up of 13 amino acids. CDR3 in DNA: TGTGCCAGCAGGACGGGACAGATAGATACGCAGTATTTT. This sequence encodes CASRTGQIDTQYF.

The rearrangement links TRBV6-5 to TRBJ2-2, with D unresolved. V was trimmed by 8 bases and J by 6 bases, leaving 10 bases between them. Germline-derived CDR1 and CDR2 are MNHEY and SVGAGI. The CDR3 is 12 amino acids. In DNA, the CDR3 is TGTGCCAGCGCTCGAACTCCCGGGGAGCTGTTTTTT. Protein product: CASARTPGELFF.

DNA of the CDR3: TGTGCCAGCAGTGACGACAGCTCAGATACGCAGTATTTT. Encoded protein: CASSDDSSDTQYF. The rearrangement uses TRBV2 and TRBJ2-3; D perhaps matches TRBD1 (5 bases). Germline V gene data show CDR1 as SNHLY and CDR2 as FYNNEI. Trimming took off 3 bases at V and 4 bases at J, with 8 bases between the two ends. CDR3 size: 13 residues.

The V gene is TRBV27, the J gene TRBJ1-2, with a weak D call TRBD1 (6 bases). Germline assignment: CDR1 MNHEY and CDR2 SMNVEV (reference sequence). The CDR3 has 14 amino acids. V lost 0 bases and J 4 bases, leaving 9 bases between the germline ends. The CDR3: CASSLSGGPYGYTF. The CDR3 DNA reads TGTGCCAGCAGTTTATCGGGGGGGCCCTATGGCTACACCTTC.

The rearrangement uses TRBV30 and TRBJ2-5; 7 bases are a match to TRBD1. The CDR3 extends over 12 amino acids. The germline V gene has CDR1 GTSNPN and CDR2 SVGIG (reference sequence). With V trimmed by 6 bases and J by 1 base, 2 bases remained unmatched. CDR3 DNA sequence: TGTGCCTGCGACAGGGCCCAAGAGACCCAGTACTTC. This sequence encodes CACDRAQETQYF.

The chain employs TRBV7-3 and TRBJ2-5; 14 bases are shared with TRBD2. CDR1 is SGHTA, CDR2 FQGTGA, per germline. J was trimmed by 4 bases and V by 5 bases; bases with no gene match: 6. The CDR3 runs 16 residues. This CDR3 is CASSPYGLAGGETQYF. The CDR3 DNA follows: TGTGCCAGCAGCCCCTACGGACTAGCGGGGGGAGAGACCCAGTACTTC.

This clone occurred a few times. The chain recombines TRBV5-1 with TRBJ2-7; possible D gene TRBD1, 6 bases. Trimming removed 0 bases at V and 0 bases at J, with 7 bases between. Germline V CDR1 and CDR2: SGHRS, YFSETQ. This CDR3 has 14 amino acids. This chain's CDR3 is CASSLAGDSYEQYF. For the CDR3, the DNA is TGCGCCAGCAGCTTGGCAGGGGACTCCTACGAGCAGTACTTC.